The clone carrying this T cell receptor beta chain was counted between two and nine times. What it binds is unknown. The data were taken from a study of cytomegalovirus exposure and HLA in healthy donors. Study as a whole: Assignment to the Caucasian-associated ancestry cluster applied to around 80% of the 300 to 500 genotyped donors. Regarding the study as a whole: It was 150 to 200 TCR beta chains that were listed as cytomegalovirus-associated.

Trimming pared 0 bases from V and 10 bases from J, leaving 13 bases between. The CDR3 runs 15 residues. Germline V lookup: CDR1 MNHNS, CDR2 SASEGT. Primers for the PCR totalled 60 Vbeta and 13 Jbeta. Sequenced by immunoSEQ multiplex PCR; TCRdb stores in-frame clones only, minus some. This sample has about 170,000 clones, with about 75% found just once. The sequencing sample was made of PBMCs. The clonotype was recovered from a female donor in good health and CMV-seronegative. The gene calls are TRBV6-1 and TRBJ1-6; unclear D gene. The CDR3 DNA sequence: TGTGCCAGCAGTGAAGCGGGCAGGTTAAGATCACCCCTCCACTTT. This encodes CASSEAGRLRSPLHF.